The 13 T cell receptor beta chains presented below share a single source sample, sequenced in a study of T-cell memory formation after mild COVID-19. Each CDR3 protein gets one entry after TCRdb re-called the 5' RACE reads with MiXCR. The sample shows about 340,000 distinct CDR3 sequences, 15% of them seen only once. Sample: PBMCs or a T cell subset sorted from them (not recorded which). These receptors were obtained from a man between 18 and 29 years old who had mild COVID-19 (a few samples of this study predate the infection). Cell type and time point are not known.

This clonotype was detected a few times. This chain uses TRBV12-3 or TRBV12-4 with TRBJ2-5; 7 bases line up with TRBD1. V dropped 2 bases and J dropped 5; count of bases not matched to a gene: 8. CDR3 length: 15 amino acids. CDR3 residues: CASSLRDRREETQYF. The CDR3 DNA is TGTGCCAGCAGTTTAAGGGACAGACGAGAGGAGACCCAGTACTTC.

The V gene is TRBV7-2, the J gene TRBJ2-3; a weak D match, TRBD2 (6 bases). Looked up from germline, CDR1 is SGHTA and CDR2 is FQGNSA. V lost 1 base, J lost 0 bases, and 11 bases lay in between. This CDR3 comprises 16 residues. The CDR3 is CASSLGHGTSTDTQYF. In DNA, the CDR3 is TGTGCCAGCAGCTTAGGACATGGGACTAGCACAGATACGCAGTATTTT.

The CDR3 sequence: CASSLREGPYVQYV. The CDR3 DNA is TGTGCCAGCAGCTTACGGGAGGGGCCCTACGTGCAGTACGTC. The chain combines TRBV7-2 with TRBJ2-7, with 8 bases that match TRBD2. The germline gives CDR1 SGHTA, CDR2 FQGNSA. This CDR3 comprises 14 residues.

This clonotype was detected only a few times. This chain links TRBV12-5 with TRBJ2-1; 7 bases match TRBD2. V lost 9 bases to trimming and J lost 4 bases; unmatched junction nucleotides: 6. CDR1 and CDR2 from the germline V gene are LGHNT and FRNRAP. CDR3 length: 13 amino acids. As DNA, the CDR3 is TGTGCTAGCGAAAAAGCGGGATACAATGAGCAGTTCTTC. Translation gives CASEKAGYNEQFF.

The genes are TRBV15 and TRBJ2-3, with D unclear. This CDR3 has 15 amino acids. V gave up 1 base and J gave up 0 bases, with 8 bases separating them. Germline-derived CDR1 and CDR2 are LNHNV and YYDKDF (reference sequence). Here the CDR3 reads CATSRVPRSTDTQYF. CDR3 DNA sequence: TGTGCCACCAGCAGAGTACCCCGCAGCACAGATACGCAGTATTTT.

This clonotype was counted between two and nine times. The chain has TRBV28 and TRBJ1-1; no firm D call. This CDR3 is built from 13 residues. Germline CDR1 reads MDHEN; CDR2 reads SYDVKM. V was trimmed by 2 bases and J by 4 bases, leaving 8 bases between them. CDR3 amino acids: CASSLLGRTEAFF. The CDR3 DNA reads as TGTGCCAGCAGTTTACTCGGACGCACTGAAGCTTTCTTT.

This clonotype was seen a handful of times. The CDR3 protein is CASSLDFRDEQYF. CDR3 coding DNA: TGTGCCAGCAGCTTAGACTTCCGGGACGAGCAGTACTTC. The chain couples TRBV7-9 to TRBJ2-7; no clear D. The CDR3 runs 13 residues. Germline V gene data show CDR1 as SEHNR and CDR2 as FQNEAQ (reference sequence). The V gene lost 1 base and the J gene lost 5 bases, with 9 bases spanning the gap.

This clonotype was picked up many times. The chain is built from TRBV12-3 or TRBV12-4 and TRBJ2-6; D not resolved. Trimming cost V 5 bases and J 1 base, with 9 bases left between them. The CDR3 covers 15 residues. The DNA of the CDR3 is TGTGCCAGCAGTCTCCTAGAGTCTGGGGCCAACGTCCTGACTTTC. Its translation is CASSLLESGANVLTF.

This chain links TRBV28 with TRBJ1-2, with 7 positions matching TRBD1. The CDR3 is made up of 14 amino acids. The V and J ends lost 4 bases and 3 bases, in that order; junction bases with no gene match: 5. Germline V gene sequence: CDR1 MDHEN, CDR2 SYDVKM. CDR3 DNA sequence: TGTGCCAGCAGTTCACACCAGGGGGACTATGGCTACACCTTC. Protein sequence: CASSSHQGDYGYTF.

V is TRBV6-2 or TRBV6-3 and J is TRBJ2-3, with D hard to call. This CDR3 is 16 amino acids long. Germline loops: CDR1 MNHEY, CDR2 SVGEGT. V shed 6 bases and J shed 0 bases, with 16 bases lying between them. The CDR3 nucleotides read TGTGCCAGCAGCTACAGTCGGGTTATTAGCACAGATACGCAGTATTTT. It encodes CASSYSRVISTDTQYF.

J is TRBJ1-2 and V is TRBV7-9; D is undetermined. The germline V and J ends were trimmed by 5 bases and 8 bases, with 21 bases remaining between them. The CDR3 sequence is 15 residues long. Looked up from germline, CDR1 is SEHNR and CDR2 is FQNEAQ (reference sequence). DNA for the CDR3: TGTGCCAGCAGCCCGGGAACGGGAATCAAGATGGGCTACACCTTC. Amino acid sequence: CASSPGTGIKMGYTF.

This clonotype was counted only a few times. The J gene is TRBJ1-1, the V gene TRBV7-9; tentatively, D is TRBD1 (6 bases). The CDR3 has 14 residues. Trimming removed 3 bases from V and 4 bases from J, with 12 bases in between. Germline CDR1 is SEHNR and CDR2 is FQNEAQ (reference sequence). This chain's CDR3 is CASSFAQGITEAFF. The CDR3 DNA sequence: TGTGCCAGCAGCTTTGCCCAGGGGATCACTGAAGCTTTCTTT.

The rearrangement uses TRBV18 and TRBJ2-7; TRBD1 is a possible D gene (6 bases). V was trimmed by 6 bases and J by 7 bases, leaving 22 bases between them. Germline lookup yields CDR1 KGHSH and CDR2 LQKENI. This CDR3 has 15 amino acids. CDR3 sequence: CASSQSTGSSSEQYV. The CDR3 DNA reads TGTGCCAGCTCCCAGTCTACAGGGTCTAGTTCTGAGCAGTACGTC.